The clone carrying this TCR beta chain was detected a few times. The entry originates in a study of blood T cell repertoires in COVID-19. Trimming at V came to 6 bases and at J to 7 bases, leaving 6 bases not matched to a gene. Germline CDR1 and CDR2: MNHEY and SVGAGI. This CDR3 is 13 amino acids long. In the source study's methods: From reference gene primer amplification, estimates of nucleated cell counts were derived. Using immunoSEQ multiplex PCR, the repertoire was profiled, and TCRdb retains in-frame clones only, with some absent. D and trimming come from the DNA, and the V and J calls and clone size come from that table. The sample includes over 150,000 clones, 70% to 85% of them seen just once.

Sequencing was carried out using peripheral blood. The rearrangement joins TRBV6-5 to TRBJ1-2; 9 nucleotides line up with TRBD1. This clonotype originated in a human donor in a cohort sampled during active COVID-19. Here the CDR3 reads CASRGTGGGGYTF. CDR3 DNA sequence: TGTGCCAGCAGGGGCACAGGGGGCGGTGGCTACACCTTC.